One and the same sample provided the 8 T cell receptor beta chains below, sequenced in a study of T cell changes during pregnancy in multiple sclerosis. Produced via immunoSEQ multiplex PCR; TCRdb's table is partial and in-frame only. The sample records 70,000 to 80,000 clones, 90% to 95% being singletons. The sample consisted of peripheral blood, taken in the first trimester of pregnancy. Receptor source: a female donor with multiple sclerosis, enrolled in a pregnancy study.

V gene TRBV9 combines with J gene TRBJ1-1, with TRBD1 identical over 9 bases. Germline V CDR1 and CDR2: SGDLS, YYNGEE. The CDR3 contains 17 residues. V was pared by 0 bases and J by 1 base, with 7 bases of the junction left unmatched. In nucleotides, the CDR3 is TGTGCCAGCAGCGTAGCTCCGCGGACAGGGGAGAACACTGAAGCTTTCTTT. Protein sequence: CASSVAPRTGENTEAFF. Based on the CDR3 plus reference TRBV9 and TRBJ1-1, the full variable domain is DSGVTQTPKHLITATGQRVTLRCSPRSGDLSVYWYQQSLDQGLQFLIQYYNGEERAKGNILERFSAQQFPDLHSELNLSSLELGDSALYFCASSVAPRTGENTEAFFGQGTRLTVV.

The chain recombines TRBV10-3 with TRBJ2-2; 11 bases are shared with TRBD1. Germline V gene lookup returns CDR1 ENHRY and CDR2 SYGVKD. Trimming at V came to 6 bases and at J to 5 bases, leaving 5 bases not matched to a gene. The length of the CDR3 is 15 residues. The CDR3 here is CAISGTGGETGELFF. The CDR3 DNA reads TGTGCCATCAGCGGGACAGGGGGAGAGACCGGGGAGCTGTTTTTT.

V and J are TRBV7-8 and TRBJ2-7, with TRBD2 matching 9 bases. Per the germline V gene, CDR1 is SGHVS and CDR2 is FQNEAQ. The CDR3 contains 16 residues. Unmatched junction bases numbered 11, after V lost 2 bases and J lost 6 bases. Written as DNA, the CDR3 is TGTGCCAGCAGCTTACAAATAGCGGGAGTATTCGGCGAGCAGTACTTC. This sequence encodes CASSLQIAGVFGEQYF.

CDR3 coding DNA: TGTGCCAGCAGCCACACGGAGAGGAACACCGGGGAGCTGTTTTTT. It translates to CASSHTERNTGELFF. V gene TRBV4-2 combines with J gene TRBJ2-2; D is undetermined. The germline V gene has CDR1 LGHNA and CDR2 YNFKEQ. V shed 3 bases and J shed 1 base, with 9 bases lying between them. The CDR3 runs 15 residues.

This chain connects TRBV2 to TRBJ1-5, with 7 bases matching TRBD1. CDR3 length: 14 amino acids. Trimming at V came to 8 bases and at J to 6 bases, leaving 10 bases not matched to a gene. The V gene's germline CDR1 is SNHLY and CDR2 FYNNEI. This CDR3 is CASVGEQGSQPQHF. The CDR3 bases are TGTGCCAGCGTAGGTGAACAGGGGAGTCAGCCCCAGCATTTT.

J is TRBJ2-5 and V is TRBV27, with a tentative D call TRBD2 (6 bases). CDR1 is MNHEY, CDR2 SMNVEV, per germline (reference sequence). Trimming took off 1 base at V and 1 base at J, with 7 bases between the two ends. The CDR3 spans 14 residues. This CDR3 is CASSLLGLQETQYF. CDR3 DNA sequence: TGTGCCAGCAGTTTATTGGGACTCCAAGAGACCCAGTACTTC.

This chain connects TRBV5-1 to TRBJ2-5; D uncertain. This CDR3 contains 14 residues. Trimming took off 2 bases at V and 1 base at J, with 9 bases between the two ends. The V gene's germline CDR1 is SGHRS and CDR2 YFSETQ. CDR3: CASSFLQAQETQYF. CDR3 bases: TGCGCCAGCAGCTTTCTCCAGGCCCAAGAGACCCAGTACTTC.

V usage is TRBV19 and J usage is TRBJ1-4; D may be TRBD1 (5 bases). CDR1 is LNHDA, CDR2 SQIVND, per germline (reference sequence). The germline V and J ends were trimmed by 5 bases and 8 bases, with 24 bases remaining between them. The CDR3 is made up of 17 amino acids. This CDR3 is CASSAGASPTRGEKLFF. CDR3 nucleotide sequence: TGTGCCAGTAGTGCTGGGGCTTCCCCGACACGAGGAGAAAAACTGTTTTTT. Full variable domain (rest looked up from reference TRBV19 and TRBJ1-4): DGGITQSPKYLFRKEGQNVTLSCEQNLNHDAMYWYRQDPGQGLRLIYYSQIVNDFQKGDIAEGYSVSREKKESFPLTVTSAQKNPTAFYLCASSAGASPTRGEKLFFGSGTQLSVL.